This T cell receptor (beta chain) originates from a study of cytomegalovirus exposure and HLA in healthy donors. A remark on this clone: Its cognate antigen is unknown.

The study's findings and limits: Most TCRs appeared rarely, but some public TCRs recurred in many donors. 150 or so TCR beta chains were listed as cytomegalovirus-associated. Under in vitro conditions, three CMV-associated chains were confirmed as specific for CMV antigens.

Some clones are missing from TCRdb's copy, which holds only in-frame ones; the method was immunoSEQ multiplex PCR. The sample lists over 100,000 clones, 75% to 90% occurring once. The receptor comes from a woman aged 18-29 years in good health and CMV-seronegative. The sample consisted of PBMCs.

Written as DNA, the CDR3 is TGCGCCAGCCGGACCGAGGGAGAGACCCAGTACTTC. Protein: CASRTEGETQYF. This chain connects TRBV10-2 to TRBJ2-5; TRBD2 is a possible D gene (5 bases). The CDR3 runs 12 residues. Trimming removed 8 bases at V and 4 bases at J, with 11 bases between. In germline, CDR1 is WSHSY, CDR2 SAAADI.